This T cell receptor (beta chain) was identified in a study of T cell changes during pregnancy in multiple sclerosis. The assay was immunoSEQ multiplex PCR, and TCRdb's table has in-frame clones only and misses some. The sample consists of some 60,000 clones, roughly 93% of them appearing once. The specimen comprised peripheral blood, sampled after pregnancy. The TCR originated in a female donor with multiple sclerosis, enrolled in a pregnancy study.

CDR3 region: CASRDSPYEQYF. CDR3 coding DNA: TGTGCCAGCAGGGACAGCCCTTACGAGCAGTACTTC. The chain uses TRBV6-5 and TRBJ2-7; D may be TRBD1 (6 bases). CDR3 size: 12 residues. Germline CDR1 MNHEY, CDR2 SVGAGI. Trimming took 6 bases from V and 4 from J, leaving 10 bases between them.